The T cell receptor (beta chain) described here comes from a study of T cells in Graves' hyperthyroidism and ophthalmopathy (dated by TCRdb to between 2018 and 2020). In terms of the full investigation: Peripheral blood was sampled at the time of initial diagnosis, prior to any treatment. TCR V-J signatures able to tell the groups apart were searched for in a discovery cohort of some 97 patients, of whom around 43 had Graves' ophthalmopathy and about 60 had stable Graves' hyperthyroidism. Prospective prediction of ophthalmopathy was tested in an independent validation cohort consisting of 18 hyperthyroidism patients and some 17 patients who later progressed to ophthalmopathy. The 90 or so discovery patients were randomly split 7:3 into training and test sets. In more than five Graves' hyperthyroidism patients, the study also compared T-cell repertoires from thyroid tissue with T-cell repertoires from blood. Following sampling, methimazole starting at 30 mg daily was given to hyperthyroidism patients, and high-dose intravenous methylprednisolone was given to ophthalmopathy patients. According to the paper, TCR Vbeta CDR3 sequencing was carried out on 135 peripheral blood samples, which came from more than 40 ophthalmopathy, under 85 hyperthyroidism and some 17 progressor patients. Study-wide conclusions, independent of this receptor: Sample size was not statistically predetermined, and blinding of investigators to group allocation was not performed. Most expanded thyroid clonotypes (frequency above 0.001) were also found in blood, which suggests that blood repertoires may mirror thyroid immune responses. In validation, the model predicted progression to ophthalmopathy with just under 71% sensitivity and around 72% specificity, a median of approximately 6.5 months before onset. A model built on a 13 V-J signature distinguished ophthalmopathy from stable hyperthyroidism, reaching about 88% sensitivity and approximately 81% specificity in cross-validation and 80%/75% in testing.

Amplification of TCR beta CDR3 regions was carried out from RNA transcripts. For the first round of RT-PCR on the TCR CDR3, the HTBI primer set was used together with the Qiagen OneStep RT-PCR kit. Libraries were constructed in a second round of multiplex PCR, after which size selection and purification were performed. The libraries were sequenced on an Illumina HiSeq2000 using paired-end 100 bp reads. The study's own analysis went as follows. Raw data were processed with SOAPnuke, discarding reads with adapters, uncalled bases, mean Phred below 15, or no exact constant-primer or identifier match. COPE v1.2.5 was used to merge high-quality paired reads, and clonotypes were defined as unique nucleotide sequences. Clonotypes were aligned to IMGT TRBV, TRBD and TRBJ reference segments using MiTCR v1.1. Analysis was restricted to V-J combinations with a frequency above 0.0001, which covered roughly 99% of repertoires. A TCS score was defined as the ratio of F50 (clonal expansion) to E x V (chaos), with BLOSUM62-based TCRdist applied between CDR3 peptides within each V-J. Welch's t-statistics and random forest reduced approximately 520 V-J features to some 14, which were used in a naive Bayes classifier (R e1071). TCRdb trimmed public reads at Q25 via fastp, called clones via MiXCR and kept in-frame beta chains. Merged by CDR3 protein, the rows form single entries marked with the most common genes and DNA. TCRdb, not the authors, supplied the V and J calls. For this sample the table gives about 320,000 distinct CDR3 sequences, of which 16% were detected only once. 33% of the sample belongs to the ten largest clones.

Trimming costs V 1 base and J 0 bases, and their ends lie 18 bases apart. Per the germline V gene, SGHDN is the CDR1 and FVKESK is the CDR2. From the cysteine up to the phenylalanine, the CDR3 has a length of 18 residues. Only the CDR3 part of the read is kept: 54 bases, read in frame from the first base. Stable Graves' hyperthyroidism was defined as the absence of progression to ophthalmopathy over 18 months of follow-up. Hyperthyroidism patients were aged 18 to 65 years and newly diagnosed, with disease duration of less than 2 months. Any patient with an uncontrolled infection, another autoimmune disease, pregnancy or lactation was excluded. Diagnoses relied on clinical symptoms, serum thyroxine and TRAb, thyroid ultrasound and orbital computed tomography. Ficoll-Paque density gradient centrifugation was used to isolate PBMCs from around 10 ml of fresh peripheral blood. Trizol reagent was used to extract total RNA, and RNA quality was then checked on an Agilent 2100 Bioanalyzer.

Notes on this clonotype: Its antigen is not yet known. It has no much larger one-base neighbor in the sample; base qualities were not kept.

This clonotype originated in a man between 25 and 39 years old with Graves' hyperthyroidism. In this chain, TRBV14 is recombined with TRBJ2-5; the D gene assignment is ambiguous. The sequencing sample was made of blood. CDR3 region: CASSQATWWNKYQETQYF. The sequenced DNA: TGTGCCAGCAGCCAAGCAACCTGGTGGAATAAGTACCAAGAGACCCAGTACTTC.